The 23 T cell receptor beta chains below were found in one sample sequenced in a study of blood T cell repertoires in COVID-19 (dated by TCRdb to the early 2020s). Library preparation employed the immunoSEQ multiplex PCR assay. In TCRdb, the immuneACCESS table is reduced to in-frame sequences with V and J assigned. These tables do not hold every clone; where another copy was compared, an unresolved V gene accounts for under half, and the others remain unexplained. This sample gives about 200,000 clones in total; around 90% of them show up just once. Together, the top ten hold more than 0.7% of the sample. Sequencing was done on a sample of peripheral blood. These receptors were obtained from a man in his sixties with COVID-19, enrolled during active disease.

The count of this clone is one. The chain carries TRBV6-8 and TRBJ2-7; the D gene is possibly TRBD2 (7 bases). Trimming shortened V by 6 bases and J by 3 bases, and 21 bases separated the two germline ends. Germline assignment: CDR1 MNHGY and CDR2 SAAAGT. This CDR3 contains 16 residues. In nucleotides, the CDR3 is TGTGCCAGCAGCCTTAGGAAGGGGGGGCGCATCTACGAGCAGTACTTC. Translation gives CASSLRKGGRIYEQYF.

This chain connects TRBV6-2 or TRBV6-3 to TRBJ1-2, with 8 bases matching TRBD1. Germline CDR1 and CDR2: MNHEY and SVGEGT. The length of the CDR3 is 13 residues. V lost 4 bases and J lost 7; bases outside the gene matches: 5. CDR3: CASSLETGVGYTF. CDR3 sequence (DNA): TGTGCCAGCAGTTTAGAGACAGGGGTTGGCTACACCTTC.

The chain has TRBV27 and TRBJ2-1; 14 bases map to TRBD2. The V gene's germline CDR1 is MNHEY and CDR2 SMNVEV (reference sequence). Trimming took 8 bases from V and 6 from J; bases not matched to a gene: 24. This CDR3 contains 21 residues. The CDR3 protein is CASHSPPGLAGEGSSINEQFF. The CDR3 DNA sequence: TGTGCCAGCCACTCCCCACCGGGACTAGCGGGAGAAGGAAGTAGTATCAATGAGCAGTTCTTC.

V usage is TRBV18 and J usage is TRBJ1-1, with 9 nucleotides matching TRBD1. The CDR3 covers 13 residues. After removal of 4 bases from V and 8 bases from J, the junction contained 5 bases not matched to a gene. Per the germline V gene, CDR1 is KGHSH and CDR2 is LQKENI. The DNA of the CDR3 is TGTGCCAGCTCACGGGACAGGGCGAAGGAAGCTTTCTTT. Translating it yields CASSRDRAKEAFF. The full variable domain, completed using reference TRBV18 and TRBJ1-1, is NAGVMQNPRHLVRRRGQEARLRCSPMKGHSHVYWYRQLPEEGLKFMVYLQKENIIDESGMPKERFSAEFPKEGPSILRIQQVVRGDSAAYFCASSRDRAKEAFFGQGTRLTVV.

The rearrangement links TRBV7-3 to TRBJ2-1; D remains ambiguous. The CDR3 runs to 14 residues. The V gene lost 1 base and the J gene lost 6 bases, with 10 bases spanning the gap. Germline V lookup: CDR1 SGHTA, CDR2 FQGTGA. CDR3 DNA sequence: TGTGCCAGCAGCTTAAGTGGCCCCCGCAATGAGCAGTTCTTC. Residues: CASSLSGPRNEQFF.

This rearrangement joins TRBV7-9 to TRBJ1-2, with a possible D match to TRBD1 (6 bases). Germline-derived CDR1 and CDR2 are SEHNR and FQNEAQ (reference sequence). This CDR3 is 12 amino acids long. The V end was cut by 3 bases, the J end by 7 bases, with 9 bases between. The DNA for the CDR3 is TGTGCCAGCAGCTTTACAGGGACTGGCTACACCTTC. This translates into CASSFTGTGYTF.

This sequence joins TRBV4-2 and TRBJ2-1, with TRBD1 matching 10 bases. V gave up 0 bases and J gave up 7 bases; unmatched junction bases: 9. Germline lookup yields CDR1 LGHNA and CDR2 YNFKEQ. The CDR3 contains 17 residues. The CDR3: CASSQDLSGTGVNEQFF. The CDR3 DNA reads as TGTGCCAGCAGCCAAGATTTGAGCGGGACAGGGGTGAATGAGCAGTTCTTC.

The V and J genes are TRBV27 and TRBJ2-7; maybe TRBD1 (5 bases). Deletions cut 2 bases from V and 7 bases from J, with 12 bases between. Germline V lookup: CDR1 MNHEY, CDR2 SMNVEV (reference sequence). This CDR3 region has 13 residues. The CDR3 nucleotides read TGTGCCAGCAGTTTAACCCAGGGATGGGAGCAGTACTTC. The encoded protein is CASSLTQGWEQYF.

The rearrangement links TRBV7-2 to TRBJ1-1; 8 bases line up with TRBD1. The length of the CDR3 is 13 residues. Per germline, CDR1 SGHTA and CDR2 FQGNSA. Trimming removed 5 bases from V and 6 bases from J; junction bases left unmatched: 5. CDR3 region: CASSRQGAAEAFF. CDR3 nucleotide sequence: TGTGCCAGCAGCCGTCAGGGGGCCGCTGAAGCTTTCTTT.

The genes are TRBV5-1 and TRBJ1-1; D possibly corresponds to TRBD1 (5 bases). This CDR3 is built from 13 residues. The germline V gene has CDR1 SGHRS and CDR2 YFSETQ. Between the trimmed V and J ends, which lost 0 bases and 4 bases, there was a span of 7 bases. CDR3 bases: TGCGCCAGCAGCTTGGTAGGGGCCACTGAAGCTTTCTTT. Its protein product is CASSLVGATEAFF.

This rearrangement joins TRBV9 to TRBJ2-3, with 10 bases matching TRBD2. This CDR3 comprises 16 residues. In germline, CDR1 is SGDLS, CDR2 YYNGEE. With 2 bases clipped from V and 4 bases from J, the junction kept 7 bases outside the gene matches. CDR3 in amino acids: CASSVSSGSFPDTQYF. For the CDR3, the DNA is TGTGCCAGCAGCGTCTCTAGCGGGAGTTTCCCAGATACGCAGTATTTT. Full variable domain (missing parts from reference TRBV9 and TRBJ2-3): DSGVTQTPKHLITATGQRVTLRCSPRSGDLSVYWYQQSLDQGLQFLIQYYNGEERAKGNILERFSAQQFPDLHSELNLSSLELGDSALYFCASSVSSGSFPDTQYFGPGTRLTVL.

The chain joins TRBV6-4 to TRBJ1-1; maybe TRBD1 (6 bases). The CDR3 spans 13 residues. Trimming took off 4 bases at V and 4 bases at J, with 10 bases between the two ends. Germline lookup yields CDR1 MRHNA and CDR2 SNTAGT. The CDR3: CASSVEQGTEAFF. In DNA, the CDR3 is TGTGCCAGCAGTGTTGAACAGGGCACTGAAGCTTTCTTT.

The rearrangement links TRBV7-8 to TRBJ2-7, with 10 nucleotides matching TRBD2. The CDR3 length is 16 residues. V gave up 4 bases and J gave up 3 bases; unmatched junction bases: 9. In germline, CDR1 is SGHVS, CDR2 FQNEAQ. The CDR3 coding sequence is TGTGCCAGCAGCTCGAGGACTAGCGGAAGCGACTACGAGCAGTACTTC. Translation: CASSSRTSGSDYEQYF.

The V gene is TRBV7-2, the J gene TRBJ2-5; 10 bases line up with TRBD2. This CDR3 contains 18 residues. Germline lookup yields CDR1 SGHTA and CDR2 FQGNSA. Unmatched junction bases numbered 22, after V lost 5 bases and J lost 10 bases. The CDR3 here is CASSLPPRLAGVGVGQYF. The CDR3 region has the DNA TGTGCCAGCAGCCTCCCCCCCAGACTAGCGGGTGTTGGAGTAGGCCAGTACTTC. Together with reference TRBV7-2 and TRBJ2-5, the CDR3 gives the full variable domain: GAGVSQSPSNKVTEKGKDVELRCDPISGHTALYWYRQSLGQGLEFLIYFQGNSAPDKSGLPSDRFSAERTGGSVSTLTIQRTQQEDSAVYLCASSLPPRLAGVGVGQYFGPGTRLLVL.

The chain employs TRBV6-5 and TRBJ2-7; 7 positions agree with TRBD2. Germline CDR1 is MNHEY and CDR2 is SVGAGI. With 7 bases clipped from V and 0 bases from J, the junction kept 3 bases outside the gene matches. This CDR3 has 13 amino acids. The chain's CDR3 is CASTGGSSYEQYF. In DNA, the CDR3 is TGTGCCAGCACCGGCGGGAGCTCCTACGAGCAGTACTTC.

V usage is TRBV5-4 and J usage is TRBJ2-7; TRBD1 might be the D (5 bases). Trimming took 1 base from V and 2 from J, leaving 10 bases between them. The germline gives CDR1 SGHNT, CDR2 YYREEE (reference sequence). CDR3 length equals 14 residues. The CDR3 here is CASSLTQGTYEQYF. The CDR3 bases are TGTGCCAGCAGCTTGACTCAGGGAACCTACGAGCAGTACTTC. The full variable domain, with the rest looked up from reference TRBV5-4 and TRBJ2-7, is ETGVTQSPTHLIKTRGQQVTLRCSSQSGHNTVSWYQQALGQGPQFIFQYYREEENGRGNFPPRFSGLQFPNYSSELNVNALELDDSALYLCASSLTQGTYEQYFGPGTRLTVT.

The chain recombines TRBV5-1 with TRBJ2-7; 7 bases fit TRBD2. From germline, CDR1 is SGHRS and CDR2 YFSETQ. V gave up 4 bases and J gave up 0 bases; unmatched junction bases: 10. The CDR3 runs 16 residues. Here the CDR3 DNA reads TGCGCCAGCAGCCCAAGGCTCGGGGGGAGCTCCTACGAGCAGTACTTC. It is translated as CASSPRLGGSSYEQYF.

The rearrangement uses TRBV28 and TRBJ2-7, with 12 positions matching TRBD1. The germline gives CDR1 MDHEN, CDR2 SYDVKM. This CDR3 comprises 15 residues. With 6 bases clipped from V and 3 bases from J, the junction kept 6 bases outside the gene matches. The CDR3, as DNA: TGTGCCAGCAGGGGACAGGGGGCCTTGTTCTACGAGCAGTACTTC. Translating gives CASRGQGALFYEQYF.

This chain's CDR3 is CASSRLGGARSNSPLHF. CDR3 sequence (DNA): TGCGCCAGCAGCCGCTTAGGGGGCGCAAGGAGTAATTCACCCCTCCACTTT. The V and J genes are TRBV4-1 and TRBJ1-6; 7 nucleotides line up with TRBD1. The CDR3 is made up of 17 amino acids. The V gene's germline CDR1 is MGHRA and CDR2 YSYEKL. The ends lost 4 bases at V and 6 bases at J; junction bases unmatched: 12.

The rearrangement uses TRBV20-1 and TRBJ2-1; 7 bases are shared with TRBD1. The trim removed 7 bases at V and 7 bases at J, leaving 4 bases unmatched. The CDR3 is 11 residues long. CDR1 DFQATT and CDR2 SNEGSKA come from the germline V gene (reference sequence). The CDR3 nucleotides are TGCAGTGTAAGACAGGGAAATGAGCAGTTCTTC. Protein product: CSVRQGNEQFF.

The J gene is TRBJ2-1, the V gene TRBV3-1 (or the pseudogene TRBV3-2); 12 bases line up with TRBD2. There are 17 residues in the CDR3. V shed 7 bases and J 6 bases; nucleotides not matched to a gene: 13. Germline V lookup: CDR1 LGHDT, CDR2 YNNKEL (reference sequence). The CDR3 nucleotides read TGTGCCAGCACTCCGTACCCGGGACTAGCGGGTATCAATGAGCAGTTCTTC. It translates to CASTPYPGLAGINEQFF.

The chain is built from TRBV3-1 (or the pseudogene TRBV3-2) and TRBJ2-1; 7 positions agree with TRBD1. V shed 1 base, J shed 4 bases, and the junction held 4 bases outside the gene matches. Germline V CDR1 and CDR2: LGHDT, YNNKEL (reference sequence). The CDR3 has 15 residues. The DNA of the CDR3 is TGTGCCAGCAGCCAAGTACAGGGGACGTACAATGAGCAGTTCTTC. The encoded protein is CASSQVQGTYNEQFF.

The J gene is TRBJ1-5, the V gene TRBV30; possibly TRBD1 for D (5 bases). The V end lost 4 bases, the J end lost 2 bases, and 18 bases lay between the germline ends. The CDR3 contains 16 residues. CDR1 is GTSNPN, CDR2 SVGIG, per germline (reference sequence). The DNA of the CDR3 is TGTGCCTGGACCCCTCGGAGGGGCGCTGGCAATCAGCCCCAGCATTTT. This sequence encodes CAWTPRRGAGNQPQHF.